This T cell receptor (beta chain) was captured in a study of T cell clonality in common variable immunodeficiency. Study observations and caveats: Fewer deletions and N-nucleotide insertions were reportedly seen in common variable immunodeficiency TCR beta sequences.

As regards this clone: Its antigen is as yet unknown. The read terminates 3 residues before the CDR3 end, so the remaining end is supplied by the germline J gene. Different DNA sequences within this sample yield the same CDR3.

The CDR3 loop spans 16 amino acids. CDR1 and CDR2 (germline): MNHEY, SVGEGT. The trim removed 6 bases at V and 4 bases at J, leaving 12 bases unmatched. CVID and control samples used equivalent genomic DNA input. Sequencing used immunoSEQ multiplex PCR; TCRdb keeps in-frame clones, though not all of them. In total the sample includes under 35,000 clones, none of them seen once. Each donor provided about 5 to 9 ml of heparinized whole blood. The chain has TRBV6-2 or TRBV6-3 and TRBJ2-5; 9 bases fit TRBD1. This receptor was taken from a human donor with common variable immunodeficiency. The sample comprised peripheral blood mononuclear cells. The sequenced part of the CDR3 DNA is TGTGCCAGCAGCCAGGCATCTGACAGGGGGGGAGAGACC. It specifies CASSQASDRGGET. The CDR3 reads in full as CASSQASDRGGETQYF.